The 20 T cell receptor beta chains below all came from one sample that was sequenced in a study of T cells in Graves' hyperthyroidism and ophthalmopathy. Authors of the study amplified TCR beta CDR3 regions from RNA transcripts. When the TCR CDR3 underwent first-round RT-PCR, the HTBI primer set was used. TCRdb passed the multiplex PCR reads through MiXCR, listing each CDR3 protein once. The sample lists roughly 510,000 distinct CDR3 sequences, more than 20% occurring once. The sequencing input was blood. These receptors all come from a young man with Graves' hyperthyroidism.

This clonotype has ten or more counts. The CDR3: CSVQGQGSTEAFF. The CDR3 DNA reads TGCAGCGTTCAAGGACAGGGGAGCACTGAAGCTTTCTTT. The J gene is TRBJ1-1, the V gene TRBV29-1, with TRBD1 matching 9 bases. Germline CDR1 is SQVTM and CDR2 is ANQGSEA. The CDR3 loop spans 13 amino acids. With 5 bases clipped from V and 4 bases from J, the junction kept 5 bases outside the gene matches.

There are many counts of this clonotype. The J gene is TRBJ1-1, the V gene TRBV29-1; maybe TRBD1 (6 bases). The CDR3 runs 12 residues. Germline V gene lookup returns CDR1 SQVTM and CDR2 ANQGSEA. V dropped 6 bases and J dropped 5 bases, with 13 bases sitting between them. Here the CDR3 reads CSVRRGGTEAFF. CDR3 in DNA: TGCAGCGTCCGGAGGGGGGGTACTGAAGCTTTCTTT.

This clonotype appeared many times. The chain recombines TRBV5-1 with TRBJ1-1, with a weak D call TRBD1 (6 bases). The CDR3 is 14 amino acids. Germline V CDR1 and CDR2: SGHRS, YFSETQ. Deletions cut 4 bases from V and 0 bases from J, with 10 bases between. In DNA, the CDR3 is TGCGCCAGCAGCGCGGACAGATTGAACACTGAAGCTTTCTTT. This sequence encodes CASSADRLNTEAFF. Full variable domain (missing parts from reference TRBV5-1 and TRBJ1-1): KAGVTQTPRYLIKTRGQQVTLSCSPISGHRSVSWYQQTPGQGLQFLFEYFSETQRNKGNFPGRFSGRQFSNSRSEMNVSTLELGDSALYLCASSADRLNTEAFFGQGTRLTVV.

The chain recombines TRBV2 with TRBJ2-5; 9 nucleotides line up with TRBD1. After removal of 6 bases from V and 5 bases from J, the junction contained 16 bases not matched to a gene. This CDR3 has 17 residues. The germline V gene has CDR1 SNHLY and CDR2 FYNNEI. CDR3 loop: CASRNRGDRAPRETQYF. For the CDR3, the DNA is TGTGCCAGCAGAAACAGGGGGGACAGGGCGCCAAGGGAGACCCAGTACTTC.

This clonotype was seen a single time. The chain uses TRBV11-1 and TRBJ1-1; 9 bases agree with TRBD1. The V gene end was trimmed by 3 bases and the J gene end by 4 bases; junction bases not matched to a gene: 9. The CDR3 sequence is 16 residues long. Germline V CDR1 and CDR2: SGHAT, FQDESV (reference sequence). The DNA of the CDR3 is TGTGCCAGCAGCTTCCGGGACAGGGCACGGCGCACTGAAGCTTTCTTT. Protein: CASSFRDRARRTEAFF.

Regarding this clonotype: The junction shows a germline mismatch at one end, possibly a read error. The V gene is TRBV5-5, the J gene TRBJ1-2; no reliable D call. The CDR3 contains 12 residues. Germline lookup yields CDR1 SGHKS and CDR2 YYEKEE (reference sequence). The CDR3 protein is CASSLGNDGYTF. The DNA of the CDR3 is TGTGCCAGCAGCTTAGGTAACGATGGCTACACCTTC.

V is TRBV6-1 and J is TRBJ2-7; 7 nucleotides match TRBD2. CDR3 length: 10 residues. Germline V CDR1 and CDR2: MNHNS, SASEGT. The V segment lost 11 bases and the J segment 5 bases; nucleotides outside the gene matches: 3. The CDR3 loop is CAQAGDEQYF. The DNA for the CDR3 is TGTGCCCAGGCGGGGGACGAGCAGTACTTC.

This clonotype occurred many times. The rearrangement uses TRBV7-9 and TRBJ2-4; D might be TRBD1 (5 bases). V was pared by 3 bases and J by 0 bases, with 15 bases between. There are 17 residues in the CDR3. Germline-derived CDR1 and CDR2 are SEHNR and FQNEAQ (reference sequence). The CDR3 loop reads CASSLSRTLLAKNIQYF. The CDR3, as DNA: TGTGCCAGCAGCTTGTCGAGGACACTGTTAGCCAAAAACATTCAGTACTTC.

This clonotype was detected many times. With a much larger clone just one base away, this may be a read error. This chain connects TRBV7-8 to TRBJ1-2, with TRBD1 matching over 7 bases. The CDR3 is 15 amino acids. CDR1 is SGHVS and CDR2 is FQNEAQ in the germline V gene. The CDR3 bases are TGTGCCGGCAGCGCAGGGTTGGGACAGATCTATGGCTACACCTTC. Translated, it gives CAGSAGLGQIYGYTF.

Many counts were recorded for this clonotype. This rearrangement joins TRBV15 to TRBJ2-5; 15 bases map to TRBD2. V lost 5 bases and J lost 4; bases outside the gene matches: 8. The CDR3 spans 17 residues. The germline V gene encodes CDR1 LNHNV and CDR2 YYDKDF (reference sequence). The CDR3 DNA reads TGTGCCACCAGCTCCTCCGTGGGACTAGCGGGGGGAGAGACCCAGTACTTC. It is translated as CATSSSVGLAGGETQYF.

In its sample, this clonotype was seen many times. The rearrangement uses TRBV6-1 and TRBJ1-1, with D maybe TRBD1 (5 bases). There are 15 residues in the CDR3. Per the germline V gene, CDR1 is MNHNS and CDR2 is SASEGT. V gave up 8 bases and J gave up 1 base, with 17 bases separating them. The CDR3 reads CASGEFQGPNTEAFF. As DNA, the CDR3 is TGTGCCAGCGGCGAATTTCAGGGACCGAACACTGAAGCTTTCTTT.

Many counts were recorded for this clonotype. The chain recombines TRBV11-2 with TRBJ1-1; 8 bases align to TRBD1. This CDR3 region has 13 residues. CDR1 is SGHAT, CDR2 FQNNGV, per germline. The ends lost 7 bases at V and 4 bases at J; junction bases unmatched: 5. CDR3 protein: CASNQQGGTEAFF. The CDR3 bases are TGTGCCAGCAACCAACAGGGGGGCACTGAAGCTTTCTTT.

This clonotype was counted only a few times. V and J are TRBV19 and TRBJ2-3, with a possible D match to TRBD2 (6 bases). Per the germline V gene, CDR1 is LNHDA and CDR2 is SQIVND (reference sequence). This CDR3 has 16 residues. V was clipped by 5 bases and J by 1 base, with 16 bases between them. CDR3 loop: CASSGGISIGTDTQYF. CDR3 DNA: TGTGCCAGTAGTGGGGGGATCTCAATAGGCACAGATACGCAGTATTTT.

Concerning this clonotype: The missing conserved phenylalanine or tryptophan at the end of this CDR3 makes a read error likely. This chain's CDR3 is CASSLDGAEAFY. CDR3 in DNA: TGCGCCAGCAGCCTAGACGGTGCTGAAGCTTTCTAT. The chain joins TRBV4-1 to TRBJ1-1; D ambiguous. The V and J ends lost 4 bases and 6 bases respectively, with 9 bases between them. The CDR3 sequence is 12 residues long. The germline CDR1 and CDR2 sequences are MGHRA and YSYEKL.

This clonotype was counted at least ten times. The germline gene is not matched at one end of the junction; a read error may be the cause. The chain couples TRBV12-3 or TRBV12-4 to TRBJ1-1, with D perhaps matching TRBD1 (5 bases). This CDR3 is built from 13 residues. Here the CDR3 DNA reads TGTGCCAGCAACCCTGGGGGAGTCACTGAAGCTCTCTTT. Amino acids: CASNPGGVTEALF.

This clonotype was observed once. This chain links TRBV5-1 with TRBJ2-4, with 8 bases identical to TRBD1. This CDR3 is built from 17 residues. Trimming took 0 bases from V and 6 from J; bases not matched to a gene: 11. Germline lookup yields CDR1 SGHRS and CDR2 YFSETQ. CDR3 in amino acids: CASSLEGQGGFGNIQYF. Here the CDR3 DNA reads TGCGCCAGCAGCTTGGAAGGACAGGGAGGATTTGGAAACATTCAGTACTTC.

This clonotype was recorded many times. The V gene is TRBV6-5, the J gene TRBJ1-2; unclear D gene. Trimming pared 6 bases from V and 4 bases from J, leaving 12 bases between. Per germline, CDR1 MNHEY and CDR2 SVGAGI. This CDR3 comprises 13 residues. The CDR3 reads CASSYNGAYGYTF. CDR3 nucleotides: TGTGCCAGCAGCTACAACGGAGCCTATGGCTACACCTTC.

This clonotype was recorded many times. The V call is TRBV12-3 or TRBV12-4, the J call TRBJ1-1; perhaps TRBD1 as D (5 bases). Deletions cut 5 bases from V and 9 bases from J, with 16 bases between. The CDR3 loop spans 13 amino acids. The CDR3 DNA follows: TGTGCCAGCAGTCGAGGGACGGGGAAAAAAGCTTTCTTT. This translates into CASSRGTGKKAFF.

This clonotype was seen many times. The rearrangement joins TRBV5-1 to TRBJ1-2, with 11 bases identical to TRBD1. The CDR3 consists of 15 residues. J lost 8 bases, V lost 1 base, and 7 bases had no gene match. The germline gives CDR1 SGHRS, CDR2 YFSETQ. The CDR3 region is CASSLLPGTGGGYTF. In DNA form, the CDR3 reads TGCGCCAGCAGCTTGCTGCCCGGGACAGGGGGAGGCTACACCTTC. Full variable domain (missing parts from reference TRBV5-1 and TRBJ1-2): KAGVTQTPRYLIKTRGQQVTLSCSPISGHRSVSWYQQTPGQGLQFLFEYFSETQRNKGNFPGRFSGRQFSNSRSEMNVSTLELGDSALYLCASSLLPGTGGGYTFGSGTRLTVV.

This chain uses TRBV12-3 or TRBV12-4 with TRBJ1-1; a possible D gene is TRBD1 (6 bases). The CDR3 is 16 amino acids. V was clipped by 5 bases and J by 1 base, with 17 bases between them. CDR3 DNA: TGTGCCAGCAGTACTCCCGGGACAACCAAGAACACTGAAGCTTTCTTT. It codes for CASSTPGTTKNTEAFF.